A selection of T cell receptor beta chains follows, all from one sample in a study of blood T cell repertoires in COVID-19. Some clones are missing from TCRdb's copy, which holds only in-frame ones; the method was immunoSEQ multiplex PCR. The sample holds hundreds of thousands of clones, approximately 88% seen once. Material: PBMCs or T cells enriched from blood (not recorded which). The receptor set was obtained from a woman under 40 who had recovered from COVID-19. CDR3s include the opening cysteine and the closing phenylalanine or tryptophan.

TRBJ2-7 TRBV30 CAFSSGPPPPGEQYF
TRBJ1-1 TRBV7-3 CASSLRGEESAFF
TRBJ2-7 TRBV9 CASSVPGASEQYF
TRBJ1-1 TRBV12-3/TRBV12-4 CASSPLRVGAFF
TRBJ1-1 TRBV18 CASSVGAAFF
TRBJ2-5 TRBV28 CASRTPAGATQYF
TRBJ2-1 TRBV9 CASSVKAGGHMRRNEQFF
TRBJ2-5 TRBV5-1 CASSLVGETQYF
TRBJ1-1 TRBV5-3 CARSRGSPTYPSDTEAFF
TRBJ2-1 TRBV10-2 CASSEVAGGLGEQFF
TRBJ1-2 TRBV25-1 CASSVTGTSHGYTF
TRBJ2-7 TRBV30 CACGTGVLSEQYF
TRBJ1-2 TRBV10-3 CAISGRERYGYTF
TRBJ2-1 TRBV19 CASSTVGTLRIYEQFF
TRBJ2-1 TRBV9 CASSWDSNEQFF
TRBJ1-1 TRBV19 CASSPKQGGDFEAFF
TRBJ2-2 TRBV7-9 CASSLGGGSNTGELFF
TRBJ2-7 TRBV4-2 CASSHGPGLRGQYF
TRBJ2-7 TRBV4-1 CASSQEQGPTYEQYF
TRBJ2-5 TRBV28 CASSFGHGGFLMRVQYF
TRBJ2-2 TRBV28 CASSTLAGVTGELFF
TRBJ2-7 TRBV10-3 CAISEGTSGRIYEQYF
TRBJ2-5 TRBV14 CASSQVHEETQYF
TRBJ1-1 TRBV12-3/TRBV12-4 CASSLVRNTEAFF
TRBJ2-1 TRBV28 CASSLLTYEGQREQFF
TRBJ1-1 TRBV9 CASSVSIGRDTEAFF
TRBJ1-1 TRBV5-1 CASRVGSPELNTEAFF
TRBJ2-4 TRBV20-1 CSAVTGLEYF
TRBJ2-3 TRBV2 CASSENSYTDTQYF
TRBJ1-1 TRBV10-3 CAISESGAPLNTEAFF
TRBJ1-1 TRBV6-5 CASTGQFMNTEAFF
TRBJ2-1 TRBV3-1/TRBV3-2 CASSLAVSYNEQFF